These 22 T cell receptor beta chains originate from one sample sequenced in a study of blood T cell repertoires in COVID-19. The table came from immunoSEQ multiplex PCR; TCRdb's copy has only in-frame clones and leaves some out. The data show about 180,000 clones, around 87% seen once. The specimen was peripheral blood. The receptors shown here come from a woman in her 70s with COVID-19, enrolled during active disease.

This clone was counted a few times. The J gene is TRBJ2-7, the V gene TRBV6-5; 8 bases match TRBD2. The junction had 5 bases not matched to a gene; V was cut back by 2 bases and J by 2 bases. The CDR3 has 15 amino acids. Germline V lookup: CDR1 MNHEY, CDR2 SVGAGI. The CDR3 sequence: CASSYGQRETYEQYF. For the CDR3, the DNA is TGTGCCAGCAGTTACGGGCAGCGGGAGACCTACGAGCAGTACTTC.

The chain links TRBV11-3 to TRBJ2-1; the match to TRBD1 covers 10 bases. Germline V CDR1 and CDR2: SGHNT, YENEEA. The length of the CDR3 is 16 residues. Losses at the gene ends were 5 bases for V and 3 bases for J; bases not matched to a gene: 7. CDR3 sequence reads: CASSRRQGALYNEQFF. CDR3 sequence (DNA): TGTGCCAGCAGCCGACGACAGGGGGCTCTCTACAATGAGCAGTTCTTC.

The chain recombines TRBV24-1 with TRBJ2-3; 7 bases are a match to TRBD2. Germline trimming cut 5 bases from V and 4 bases from J; bases unmatched to any gene: 5. Germline lookup yields CDR1 KGHDR and CDR2 SFDVKD. The CDR3 covers 14 residues. The CDR3 coding sequence is TGTGCCACCAGTGGAGGACGGGAGGCAGATACGCAGTATTTT. Translated: CATSGGREADTQYF.

V and J are TRBV30 and TRBJ2-3, with D possibly being TRBD1 (6 bases). Germline loops: CDR1 GTSNPN, CDR2 SVGIG (reference sequence). Trimming left V 0 bases short and J 7 bases short, with 11 bases between. CDR3 size: 13 residues. The CDR3 reads CAWSVTGRNTQYF. In nucleotides, the CDR3 is TGTGCCTGGAGTGTCACAGGGCGCAATACGCAGTATTTT.

V is TRBV5-1 and J is TRBJ2-7; the D gene is possibly TRBD1 (5 bases). V shed 2 bases and J shed 5 bases, with 11 bases lying between them. The germline CDR1 and CDR2 sequences are SGHRS and YFSETQ. This CDR3 has 13 amino acids. The CDR3 here is CASSFPGKDEQYF. CDR3 in DNA: TGCGCCAGCAGCTTTCCAGGGAAGGACGAGCAGTACTTC.

The chain has TRBV5-6 and TRBJ2-3; TRBD2 is a possible D gene (5 bases). CDR1 and CDR2 (germline): SGHDT, YYEEEE. The ends were cut back, 2 bases at V and 3 bases at J, with 13 bases in the middle. The CDR3 is made up of 15 amino acids. CDR3 nucleotides: TGTGCCAGCAGCTTCACGGGAAACCCGACAGATACGCAGTATTTT. Amino acid sequence: CASSFTGNPTDTQYF.

The chain links TRBV19 to TRBJ1-1; 9 bases fit TRBD1. Germline V CDR1 and CDR2: LNHDA, SQIVND (reference sequence). The V segment lost 6 bases and the J segment 3 bases; nucleotides outside the gene matches: 8. There are 15 residues in the CDR3. The CDR3 bases are TGTGCCAGTAGCCCTTTAACAGGGGGCCACACTGAAGCTTTCTTT. This codes for CASSPLTGGHTEAFF.

The chain uses TRBV5-5 and TRBJ2-1, with D tentatively TRBD2 (5 bases). Germline CDR1 and CDR2: SGHKS and YYEKEE (reference sequence). The ends were cut back, 3 bases at V and 4 bases at J, with 11 bases in the middle. The CDR3 is made up of 14 amino acids. For the CDR3, the DNA is TGTGCCAGCAGCTCAGAGCGGATTTACAATGAGCAGTTCTTC. Its translation: CASSSERIYNEQFF.

This clone was seen only a few times. Other nucleotide sequences in the sample specify the same CDR3. This chain links TRBV6-1 with TRBJ2-1, with D possibly TRBD2 on 5 matching bases. Germline V lookup: CDR1 MNHNS, CDR2 SASEGT. V dropped 2 bases and J dropped 0 bases, with 11 bases sitting between them. The CDR3 length is 16 residues. The CDR3 here is CASSELAPSSYNEQFF. CDR3 in DNA: TGTGCCAGCAGTGAACTAGCACCGAGCTCCTACAATGAGCAGTTCTTC.

About this clone itself: A read error may produce the germline difference seen at one junction end. The chain is built from TRBV20-1 and TRBJ1-2, with D perhaps TRBD1 (5 bases). There are 11 residues in the CDR3. Looked up from germline, CDR1 is DFQATT and CDR2 is SNEGSKA (reference sequence). The CDR3 coding sequence is TGCAGTGCTAGTGGGAGGGGCCCCGTCCCCTTC. Its protein is CSASGRGPVPF.

The chain recombines TRBV2 with TRBJ2-1; 8 bases map to TRBD2. This CDR3 is built from 15 residues. Germline V gives CDR1 SNHLY, CDR2 FYNNEI. The trim removed 5 bases at V and 4 bases at J, leaving 7 bases unmatched. For the CDR3, the DNA is TGTGCCAGCAGTCGGGAGGGAGCCGAGTACAATGAGCAGTTCTTC. This codes for CASSREGAEYNEQFF.

This clone was found once. The chain carries TRBV5-1 and TRBJ2-7, with D maybe TRBD2 (6 bases). Germline values: CDR1 SGHRS, CDR2 YFSETQ. This CDR3 is 14 amino acids long. Between the trimmed V and J ends, which lost 0 bases and 5 bases, there was a span of 12 bases. The CDR3 spells CASSLGDWGNEQYF. The CDR3 DNA reads as TGCGCCAGCAGCTTGGGGGACTGGGGGAACGAGCAGTACTTC.

CDR3 bases: TGTGCCAGCAGTCCGGACAGGCCTGAAGCTTTCTTT. Its translation is CASSPDRPEAFF. This sequence joins TRBV12-3 or TRBV12-4 and TRBJ1-1, with 7 bases fitting TRBD1. The CDR3 length is 12 residues. V lost 5 bases to trimming and J lost 6 bases; unmatched junction nucleotides: 3.

The chain couples TRBV18 to TRBJ1-1; D unclear. This CDR3 contains 12 residues. V dropped 4 bases and J dropped 6 bases, with 9 bases sitting between them. The germline V gene encodes CDR1 KGHSH and CDR2 LQKENI. The CDR3 is CASSREEAEAFF. DNA of the CDR3: TGTGCCAGCTCACGTGAGGAGGCTGAAGCTTTCTTT.

The chain carries TRBV5-4 and TRBJ2-7; D possibly corresponds to TRBD1 (6 bases). This CDR3 is built from 13 residues. CDR1 SGHNT and CDR2 YYREEE come from the germline V gene (reference sequence). V was pared by 1 base and J by 5 bases, with 10 bases between. The CDR3 loop reads CASSLLNRDEQYF. In DNA form, the CDR3 reads TGTGCCAGCAGCTTGTTGAACAGGGACGAGCAGTACTTC.

The chain is built from TRBV4-2 and TRBJ2-4; tentatively, D is TRBD2 (6 bases). Germline CDR1 and CDR2: LGHNA and YNFKEQ. V lost 1 base, J lost 0 bases, and 19 bases lay in between. CDR3 length: 19 amino acids. The CDR3 region is CASSQAPTGTPLAKNIQYF. Here the CDR3 DNA reads TGTGCCAGCAGCCAAGCGCCAACCGGGACTCCCCTAGCCAAAAACATTCAGTACTTC.

The chain is built from TRBV11-3 and TRBJ1-6; no clear D gene. CDR1 is SGHNT, CDR2 YENEEA, per germline. The CDR3 runs to 13 residues. V lost 7 bases, J lost 7 bases, and 11 bases lay in between. This CDR3 is CASKGGPNSPLHF. CDR3 DNA sequence: TGTGCCAGCAAAGGAGGACCAAATTCACCCCTCCACTTT.

This clone occurred once. V is TRBV2 and J is TRBJ1-3, with 7 nucleotides matching TRBD1. Trimming removed 10 bases from V and 4 bases from J; junction bases left unmatched: 4. The CDR3 sequence is 12 residues long. The germline gives CDR1 SNHLY, CDR2 FYNNEI. The CDR3 loop reads CATGDSGNTIYF. For the CDR3, the DNA is TGTGCCACAGGGGACAGCGGAAACACCATATATTTT.

The chain has TRBV27 and TRBJ2-7; 14 bases map to TRBD2. Germline trimming cut 2 bases from V and 5 bases from J; bases unmatched to any gene: 8. The germline CDR1 and CDR2 sequences are MNHEY and SMNVEV (reference sequence). CDR3 length: 17 amino acids. CDR3 in DNA: TGTGCCAGCAGTTTAGCGGCCCCGGGACTAGCGGGAGACGAGCAGTACTTC. This sequence encodes CASSLAAPGLAGDEQYF.

This chain uses TRBV30 with TRBJ1-5; D is undetermined. The CDR3 runs 15 residues. The ends were cut back, 2 bases at V and 6 bases at J, with 17 bases in the middle. Germline V gene lookup returns CDR1 GTSNPN and CDR2 SVGIG (reference sequence). In nucleotides, the CDR3 is TGTGCCTGGAGTCCGGGAACAAGGGAGGGTCAGCCCCAGCATTTT. Its translation: CAWSPGTREGQPQHF.

V gene TRBV5-4 combines with J gene TRBJ2-7, with D tentatively TRBD1 (6 bases). V lost 5 bases and J 2 bases, leaving 17 bases between the germline ends. Germline-derived CDR1 and CDR2 are SGHNT and YYREEE (reference sequence). The length of the CDR3 is 15 residues. CDR3 sequence reads: CASRSYRDTAYEQYF. DNA of the CDR3: TGTGCCAGCAGATCCTACCGGGACACTGCCTACGAGCAGTACTTC.

The chain carries TRBV7-3 and TRBJ2-3; weak D call: TRBD1 (6 bases). V lost 4 bases and J 7 bases, leaving 12 bases between the germline ends. The germline CDR1 and CDR2 sequences are SGHTA and FQGTGA. This CDR3 spans 13 amino acids. CDR3 DNA sequence: TGTGCCAGCAGCTCCTATGGGGGCAATACGCAGTATTTT. Its protein is CASSSYGGNTQYF.